The T cell receptor (beta chain) described here comes from a study of T cells after yellow fever vaccination. This clonotype was seen ten or more times. Its specificity is not known. Germline CDR1 and CDR2: SGHTA and FQGNSA. This CDR3 contains 13 residues. V dropped 4 bases and J dropped 7 bases, with 11 bases sitting between them. Findings and caveats of the study: The secondary response was weaker, and its peak arrived faster, on day 5 versus 15.

One entry per CDR3 protein, called by TCRdb with MiXCR from the 5' RACE reads. The data contain about 250,000 distinct CDR3 sequences, about 3.5% of them seen just once; the ten biggest clones take up 19%. This receptor was obtained from a man between 18 and 29 years old who received the YFV17D yellow fever vaccine. Sequencing used PBMCs, obtained 15 days after the yellow fever booster vaccination. The rearrangement joins TRBV7-2 to TRBJ1-5, with TRBD1 as a possible D gene (5 bases). CDR3 region: CASSYRGGQPQHF. For the CDR3, the DNA is TGTGCCAGCAGCTATAGGGGTGGACAGCCCCAGCATTTT.